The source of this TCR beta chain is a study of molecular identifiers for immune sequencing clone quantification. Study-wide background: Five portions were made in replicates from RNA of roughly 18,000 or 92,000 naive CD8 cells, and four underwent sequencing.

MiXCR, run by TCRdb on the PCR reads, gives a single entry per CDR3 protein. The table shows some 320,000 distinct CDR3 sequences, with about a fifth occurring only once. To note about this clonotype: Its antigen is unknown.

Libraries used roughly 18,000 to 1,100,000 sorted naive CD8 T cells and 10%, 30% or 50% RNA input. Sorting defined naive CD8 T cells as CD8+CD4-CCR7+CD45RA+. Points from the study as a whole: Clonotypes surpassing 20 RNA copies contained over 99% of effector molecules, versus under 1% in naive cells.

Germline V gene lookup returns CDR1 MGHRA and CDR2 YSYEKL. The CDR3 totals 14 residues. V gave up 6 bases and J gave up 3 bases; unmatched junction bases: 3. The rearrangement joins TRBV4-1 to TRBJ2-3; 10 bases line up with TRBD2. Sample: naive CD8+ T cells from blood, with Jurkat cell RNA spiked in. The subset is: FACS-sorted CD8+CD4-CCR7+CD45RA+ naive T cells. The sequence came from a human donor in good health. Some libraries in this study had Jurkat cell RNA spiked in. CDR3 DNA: TGCGCCAGCAGGCTAGCGGGAGAGACAGATACGCAGTATTTT. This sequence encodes CASRLAGETDTQYF.